This TCR beta chain was sequenced in a study of technical replicates of blood from several donors. Using immunoSEQ multiplex PCR, the repertoire was profiled, and TCRdb retains in-frame clones only, with some absent. In the table there are tens of thousands of clones, 80% to 90% of which are singletons. Germline assignment: CDR1 SNHLY and CDR2 FYNNEI. Trimming shortened V by 7 bases and J by 0 bases, and 10 bases separated the two germline ends. The CDR3 sequence is 13 residues long. The source is a human donor in good health. Some clones in this sample may be carry-over from other donors' samples. The sequencing sample was made of PBMCs. This chain uses TRBV2 with TRBJ2-7, with D unclear. CDR3 DNA sequence: TGTGCCAGCATGGCCGGGTACTCCTACGAGCAGTACTTC. It specifies CASMAGYSYEQYF.